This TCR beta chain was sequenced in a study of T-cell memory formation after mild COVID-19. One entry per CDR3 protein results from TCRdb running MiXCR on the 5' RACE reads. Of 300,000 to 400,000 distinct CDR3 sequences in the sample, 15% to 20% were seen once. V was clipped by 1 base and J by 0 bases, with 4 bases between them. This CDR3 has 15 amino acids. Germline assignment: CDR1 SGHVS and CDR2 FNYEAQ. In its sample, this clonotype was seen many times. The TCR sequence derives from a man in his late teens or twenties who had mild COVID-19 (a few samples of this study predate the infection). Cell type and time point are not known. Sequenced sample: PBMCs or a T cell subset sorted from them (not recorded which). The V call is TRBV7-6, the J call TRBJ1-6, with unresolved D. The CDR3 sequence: CASSLGSSYNSPLHF. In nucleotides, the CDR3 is TGTGCCAGCAGCTTAGGGTCCTCCTATAATTCACCCCTCCACTTT.